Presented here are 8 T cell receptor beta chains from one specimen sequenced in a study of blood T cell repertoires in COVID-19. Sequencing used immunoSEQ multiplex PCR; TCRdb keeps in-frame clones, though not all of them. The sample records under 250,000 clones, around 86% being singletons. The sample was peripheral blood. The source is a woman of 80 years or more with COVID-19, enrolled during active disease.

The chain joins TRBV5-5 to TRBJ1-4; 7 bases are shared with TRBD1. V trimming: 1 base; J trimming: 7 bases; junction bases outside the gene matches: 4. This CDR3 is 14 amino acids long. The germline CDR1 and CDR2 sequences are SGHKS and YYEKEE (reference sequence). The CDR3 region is CASSLTTGFEKLFF. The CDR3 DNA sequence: TGTGCCAGCAGCTTGACGACAGGGTTTGAAAAACTGTTTTTT.

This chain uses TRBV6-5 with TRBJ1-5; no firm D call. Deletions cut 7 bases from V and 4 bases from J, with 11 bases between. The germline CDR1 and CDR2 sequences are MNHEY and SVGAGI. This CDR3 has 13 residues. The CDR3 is CASTGGKNQPQHF. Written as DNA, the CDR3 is TGTGCCAGCACCGGAGGGAAGAATCAGCCCCAGCATTTT.

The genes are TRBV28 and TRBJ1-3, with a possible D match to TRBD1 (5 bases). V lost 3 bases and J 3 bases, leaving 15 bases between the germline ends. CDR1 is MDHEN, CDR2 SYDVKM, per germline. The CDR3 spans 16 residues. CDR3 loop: CASSFARGIGGNTIYF. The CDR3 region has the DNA TGTGCCAGCAGTTTTGCTCGGGGGATTGGTGGAAACACCATATATTTT. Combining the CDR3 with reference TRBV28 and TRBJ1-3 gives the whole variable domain DVKVTQSSRYLVKRTGEKVFLECVQDMDHENMFWYRQDPGLGLRLIYFSYDVKMKEKGDIPEGYSVSREKKERFSLILESASTNQTSMYLCASSFARGIGGNTIYFGEGSWLTVV.

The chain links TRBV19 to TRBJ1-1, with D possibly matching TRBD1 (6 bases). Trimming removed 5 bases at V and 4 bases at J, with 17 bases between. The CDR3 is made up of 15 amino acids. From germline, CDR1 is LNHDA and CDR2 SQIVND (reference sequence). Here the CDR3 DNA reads TGTGCCAGTAGTTCCCGGGGCCAAGGGGGCACTGAAGCTTTCTTT. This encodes CASSSRGQGGTEAFF.

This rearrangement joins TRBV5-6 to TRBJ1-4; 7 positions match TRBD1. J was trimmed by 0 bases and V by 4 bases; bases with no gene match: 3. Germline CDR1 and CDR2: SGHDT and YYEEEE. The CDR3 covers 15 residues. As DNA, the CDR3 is TGTGCCAGCAGCCTACAGGGGCCAACTAATGAAAAACTGTTTTTT. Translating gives CASSLQGPTNEKLFF.

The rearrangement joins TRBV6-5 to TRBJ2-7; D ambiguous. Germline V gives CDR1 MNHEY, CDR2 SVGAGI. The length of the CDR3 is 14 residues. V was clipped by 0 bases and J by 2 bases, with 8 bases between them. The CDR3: CASSYSYGTYEQYF. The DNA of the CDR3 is TGTGCCAGCAGTTACTCTTACGGTACCTACGAGCAGTACTTC.

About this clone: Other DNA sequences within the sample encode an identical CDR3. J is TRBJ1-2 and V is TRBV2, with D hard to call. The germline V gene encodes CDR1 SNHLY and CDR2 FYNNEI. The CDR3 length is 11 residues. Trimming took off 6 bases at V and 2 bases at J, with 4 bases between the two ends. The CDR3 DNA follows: TGTGCCAGCAGACAGAACTATGGCTACACCTTC. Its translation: CASRQNYGYTF.

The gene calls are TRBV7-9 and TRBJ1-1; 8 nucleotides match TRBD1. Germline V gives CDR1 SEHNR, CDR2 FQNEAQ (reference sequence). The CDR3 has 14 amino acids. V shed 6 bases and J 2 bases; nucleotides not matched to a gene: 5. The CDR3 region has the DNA TGTGCCAGCAGGGGGGCAGGGGGCAACACTGAAGCTTTCTTT. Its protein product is CASRGAGGNTEAFF.